The rows below give T cell receptor beta chains drawn from one sample of a study of blood T cell repertoires in COVID-19. Measured with immunoSEQ multiplex PCR; TCRdb has only the in-frame clones, and not every one. The sample consists of over 150,000 clones, 82% of them appearing once. Sequenced sample: peripheral blood. All receptors come from a woman of 80 years or more with active or convalescent COVID-19. Each CDR3 is given with its conserved first and last residue. The D gene is left open where the match is weak. Size values are once, few and many counts, or a class for expanded clones, and some rows have none.

d_gene: .; abundance: few; v_gene: TRBV9; j_gene: TRBJ1-1; CDR3nt: TGTGCCAGCAGCCCCCCTACGAGCCTACCGGCTTTCTTT; CDR3aa: CASSPPTSLPAFF
d_gene: .; abundance: .; v_gene: TRBV6-5; j_gene: TRBJ1-2; CDR3nt: TGTGCCAGCAGTTACTCAGACAATAACTATGGCTACACCTTC; CDR3aa: CASSYSDNNYGYTF
d_gene: .; abundance: .; v_gene: TRBV6-6; j_gene: TRBJ1-4; CDR3nt: TGTGCCAGCAGTGATGGACAGACTAATGAAAAACTGTTTTTT; CDR3aa: CASSDGQTNEKLFF
d_gene: .; abundance: .; v_gene: TRBV15; j_gene: TRBJ2-7; CDR3nt: .; CDR3aa: CATSRGLESGLFWQYF
d_gene: TRBD2; abundance: .; v_gene: TRBV6-2/TRBV6-3; j_gene: TRBJ2-7; CDR3nt: TGTGCCAGCAGCTGGGGATGGCTAGCGGCCTCCTACGAGCAGTACTTC; CDR3aa: CASSWGWLAASYEQYF
d_gene: TRBD1; abundance: .; v_gene: TRBV25-1; j_gene: TRBJ2-5; CDR3nt: TGTGCCAGCAGTGATCCATACTGGGACAGCGGCCAAGAGACCCAGTACTTC; CDR3aa: CASSDPYWDSGQETQYF
d_gene: .; abundance: .; v_gene: TRBV25-1; j_gene: TRBJ2-7; CDR3nt: TGTGCCAGCAGTGGGGGACTCCCGTCCTACGAGCAGTACTTC; CDR3aa: CASSGGLPSYEQYF
d_gene: TRBD2; abundance: .; v_gene: TRBV5-1; j_gene: TRBJ2-5; CDR3nt: TGCGCCAGCAGCTTGAGTAGCGGGAGCCTAGGGATAAAGACCCAGTACTTC; CDR3aa: CASSLSSGSLGIKTQYF
d_gene: .; abundance: once; v_gene: TRBV10-3; j_gene: TRBJ2-1; CDR3nt: TGTGCCATCAGTGAGAGGCGGGAGCAGTTCTTC; CDR3aa: CAISERREQFF
d_gene: TRBD1; abundance: .; v_gene: TRBV2; j_gene: TRBJ1-2; CDR3nt: TGTGCCAGCGACAGGGTTGAAGGCTACACCTTC; CDR3aa: CASDRVEGYTF
d_gene: TRBD2; abundance: once; v_gene: TRBV14; j_gene: TRBJ2-2; CDR3nt: TGTGCCAGCAGCCAAGAACTAGCGGGAGTTCCCGGGGAGCTGTTTTTT; CDR3aa: CASSQELAGVPGELFF
d_gene: TRBD1; abundance: .; v_gene: TRBV9; j_gene: TRBJ2-7; CDR3nt: TGTGCCAGCAGCCCGAGACAGGGGGCCCTCACCTACGAGCAGTACTTC; CDR3aa: CASSPRQGALTYEQYF
d_gene: .; abundance: .; v_gene: TRBV19; j_gene: TRBJ2-6; CDR3nt: TGTGCCAGTACCCCACACAGGGTAGGTCTCTCTGGGGCCAACGTCCTGACTTTC; CDR3aa: CASTPHRVGLSGANVLTF
d_gene: .; abundance: .; v_gene: TRBV28; j_gene: TRBJ2-1; CDR3nt: TGTGCCAGCAGCCAACTTATAATGACAGGCGGCAATGAGCAGTTCTTC; CDR3aa: CASSQLIMTGGNEQFF
d_gene: TRBD2; abundance: .; v_gene: TRBV27; j_gene: TRBJ2-5; CDR3nt: TGTGCCAGCAGTTCACTAGCGGGAGCCCCAGAGACCCAGTACTTC; CDR3aa: CASSSLAGAPETQYF
d_gene: .; abundance: once; v_gene: TRBV28; j_gene: TRBJ1-1; CDR3nt: TGTGCCAGCGATTCAGAAAACCCTCACCTACTAGGGGCTTTCTTT; CDR3aa: CASDSENPHLLGAFF